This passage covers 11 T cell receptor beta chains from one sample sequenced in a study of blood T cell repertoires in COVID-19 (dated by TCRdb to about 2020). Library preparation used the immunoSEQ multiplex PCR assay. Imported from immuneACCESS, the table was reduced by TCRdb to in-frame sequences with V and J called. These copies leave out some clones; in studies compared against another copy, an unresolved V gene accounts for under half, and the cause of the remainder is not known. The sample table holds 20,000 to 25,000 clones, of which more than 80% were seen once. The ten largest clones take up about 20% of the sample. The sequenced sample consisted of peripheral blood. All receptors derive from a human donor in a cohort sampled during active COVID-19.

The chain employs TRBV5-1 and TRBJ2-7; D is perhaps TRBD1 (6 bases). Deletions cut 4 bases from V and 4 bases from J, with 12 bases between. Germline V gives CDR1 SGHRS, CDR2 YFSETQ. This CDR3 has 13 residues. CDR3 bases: TGCGCCAGCAGCCCGTCAGGGGCGTACGAGCAGTACTTC. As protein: CASSPSGAYEQYF.

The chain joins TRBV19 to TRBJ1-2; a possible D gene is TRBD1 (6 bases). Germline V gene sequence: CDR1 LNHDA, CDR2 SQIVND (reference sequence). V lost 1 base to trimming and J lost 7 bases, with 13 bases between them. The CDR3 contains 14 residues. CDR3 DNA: TGTGCCAGTAGTATAGTAGGGGGATCGGGTGGCTACACCTTC. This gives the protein CASSIVGGSGGYTF.

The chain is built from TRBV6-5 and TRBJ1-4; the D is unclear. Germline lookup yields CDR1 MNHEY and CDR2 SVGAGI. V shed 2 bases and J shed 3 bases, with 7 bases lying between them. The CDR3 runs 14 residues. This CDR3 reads CASSYQWPNEKLFF. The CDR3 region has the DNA TGTGCCAGCAGTTACCAATGGCCTAATGAAAAACTGTTTTTT.

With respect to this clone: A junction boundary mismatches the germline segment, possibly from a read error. The CDR3 loop is CASSVSAGTVNEQLF. The CDR3 DNA reads as TGTGCCAGCAGCGTTTCTGCCGGGACAGTCAATGAGCAGCTCTTC. V gene TRBV9 combines with J gene TRBJ2-1; 7 bases map to TRBD1. Germline assignment: CDR1 SGDLS and CDR2 YYNGEE. The CDR3 loop spans 15 amino acids.

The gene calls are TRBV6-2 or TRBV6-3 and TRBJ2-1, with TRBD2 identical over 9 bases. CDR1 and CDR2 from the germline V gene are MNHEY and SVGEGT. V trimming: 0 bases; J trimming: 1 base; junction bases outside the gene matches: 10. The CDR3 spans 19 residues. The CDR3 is CASSYSRNSGGPSYNEQFF. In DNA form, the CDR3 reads TGTGCCAGCAGTTACTCACGGAATAGCGGGGGCCCTTCCTACAATGAGCAGTTCTTC.

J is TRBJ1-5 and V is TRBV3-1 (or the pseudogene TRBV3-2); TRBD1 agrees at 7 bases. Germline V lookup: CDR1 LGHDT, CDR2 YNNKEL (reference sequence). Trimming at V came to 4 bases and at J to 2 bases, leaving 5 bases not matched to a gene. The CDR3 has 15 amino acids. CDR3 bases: TGTGCCAGCAGCCTTGGGACAGTTGGCAATCAGCCCCAGCATTTT. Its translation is CASSLGTVGNQPQHF.

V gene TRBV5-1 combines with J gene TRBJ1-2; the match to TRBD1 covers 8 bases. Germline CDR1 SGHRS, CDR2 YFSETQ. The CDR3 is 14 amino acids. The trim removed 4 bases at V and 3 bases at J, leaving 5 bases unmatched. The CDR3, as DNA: TGCGCCAGCAGCCTGGACAGGGCGCACTATGGCTACACCTTC. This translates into CASSLDRAHYGYTF.

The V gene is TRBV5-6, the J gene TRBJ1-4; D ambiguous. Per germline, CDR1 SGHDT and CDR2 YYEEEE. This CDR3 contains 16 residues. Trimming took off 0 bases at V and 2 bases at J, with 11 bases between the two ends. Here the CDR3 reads CASSLAAGFTNEKLFF. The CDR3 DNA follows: TGTGCCAGCAGCTTGGCTGCGGGGTTTACTAATGAAAAACTGTTTTTT.

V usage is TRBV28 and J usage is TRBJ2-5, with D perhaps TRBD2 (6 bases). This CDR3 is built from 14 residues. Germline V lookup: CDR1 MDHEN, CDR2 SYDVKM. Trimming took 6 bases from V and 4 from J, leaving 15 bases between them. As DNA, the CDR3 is TGTGCCAGCAGGGGCGGGACGGCCAGAGAGACCCAGTACTTC. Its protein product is CASRGGTARETQYF.

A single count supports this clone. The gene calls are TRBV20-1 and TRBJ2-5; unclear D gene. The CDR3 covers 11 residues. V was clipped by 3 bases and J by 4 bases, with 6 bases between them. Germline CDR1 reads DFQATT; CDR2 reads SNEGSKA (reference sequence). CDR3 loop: CSARASETQYF. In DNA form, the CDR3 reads TGCAGTGCTAGGGCTTCAGAGACCCAGTACTTC.

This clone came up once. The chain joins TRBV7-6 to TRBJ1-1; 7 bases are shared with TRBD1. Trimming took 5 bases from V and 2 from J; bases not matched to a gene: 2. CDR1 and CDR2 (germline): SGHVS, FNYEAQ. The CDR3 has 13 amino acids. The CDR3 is CASSGQVNTEAFF. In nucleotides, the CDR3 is TGTGCCAGCAGCGGACAGGTAAACACTGAAGCTTTCTTT.